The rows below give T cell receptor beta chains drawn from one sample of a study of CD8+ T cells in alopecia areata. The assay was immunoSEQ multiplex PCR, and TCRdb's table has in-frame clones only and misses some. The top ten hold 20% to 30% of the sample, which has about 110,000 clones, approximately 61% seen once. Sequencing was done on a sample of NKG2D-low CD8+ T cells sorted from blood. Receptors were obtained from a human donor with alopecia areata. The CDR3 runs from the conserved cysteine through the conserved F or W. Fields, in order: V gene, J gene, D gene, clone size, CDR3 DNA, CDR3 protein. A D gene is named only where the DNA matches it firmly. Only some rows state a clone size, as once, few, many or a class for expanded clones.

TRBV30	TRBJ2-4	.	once	TGTGCCTGGAGCACAGGGACGGACATTCAGTACTTC	CAWSTGTDIQYF
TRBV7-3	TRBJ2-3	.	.	TGTGCCAGCAGCACTGGAGATACGCAGTATTTT	CASSTGDTQYF
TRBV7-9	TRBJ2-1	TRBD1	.	TGTGCCAGCAGGGGGGAACAGGGGCTTGAGCAGTTCTTC	CASRGEQGLEQFF
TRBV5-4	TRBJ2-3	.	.	TGTGCCAGCAGCTCCCGGGACGAGGGCGTCGCAGATACGCAGTATTTT	CASSSRDEGVADTQYF
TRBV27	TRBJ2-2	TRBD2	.	TGTGCCAGCAGTCTGGGACTAGCAACCGGGGAGCTGTTTTTT	CASSLGLATGELFF
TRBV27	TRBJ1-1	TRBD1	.	TGTGCCAGCGTAGGAAGCAGGGGGTTCACTGAAGCTTTCTTT	CASVGSRGFTEAFF
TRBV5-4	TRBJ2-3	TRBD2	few	TGTGCCAGCAGCTCCCCCCTAGCGGGAGCAGTGGCAGATACGCAGTATTTT	CASSSPLAGAVADTQYF
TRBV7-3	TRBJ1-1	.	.	TGTGCCAGCAGCGAATACCAGGGTCACACTGAAGCTTTCTTT	CASSEYQGHTEAFF
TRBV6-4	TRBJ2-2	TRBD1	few	TGTGCCACGTCAGGGGGCGCCACCGGGGAGCTGTTTTTT	CATSGGATGELFF
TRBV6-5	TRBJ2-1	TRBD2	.	TGTGCCAGCAGTGGGGGACTAGCGGCGTACAATGAGCAGTTCTTC	CASSGGLAAYNEQFF
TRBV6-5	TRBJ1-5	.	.	TGTGCCAGCGGAGGTCGAAGCAATCAGCCCCAGCATTTT	CASGGRSNQPQHF
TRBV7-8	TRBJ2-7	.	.	TGTGCCAGCAGCTCGGAGGGGAACTTCTACGAGCAGTACTTC	CASSSEGNFYEQYF
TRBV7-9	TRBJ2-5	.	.	TGTGCCAGCAGTGACTATGGAGAGACCCAGTACTTC	CASSDYGETQYF
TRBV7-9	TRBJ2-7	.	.	TGTGCCAGCAGCTCCGGCCCCCAGGCCGCTTCCCCCCAGTACTTC	CASSSGPQAASPQYF
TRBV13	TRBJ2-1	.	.	TGTGCCAGCAGCTTAAATGAGCAGGGTGGCAATGAGCAGTTCTTC	CASSLNEQGGNEQFF
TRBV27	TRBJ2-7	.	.	TGTGCCAGCAGTTTAGGTTCAGGACTGGAGCAGTACTTC	CASSLGSGLEQYF
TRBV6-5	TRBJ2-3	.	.	TGTGCCAGCAGTTACAACCCGGGGAGCACAGATACGCAGTATTTT	CASSYNPGSTDTQYF
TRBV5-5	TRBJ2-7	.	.	TGTGCCAGCAGCGCTAGCAATTACGAGCAGTACTTC	CASSASNYEQYF
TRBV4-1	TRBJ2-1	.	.	TGCGCCAGCAGTCACCACGGCACGCTTGAGCAGTTCTTC	CASSHHGTLEQFF
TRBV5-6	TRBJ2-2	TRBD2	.	TGTGCCAGCAGCTTGGGACTAGCGGGACCGAACACCGGGGAGCTGTTTTTT	CASSLGLAGPNTGELFF
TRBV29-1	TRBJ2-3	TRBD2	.	TGCAGCGTTGTGCGGGGCGGACTAGCGGGAAGCGGAGATACGCAGTATTTT	CSVVRGGLAGSGDTQYF
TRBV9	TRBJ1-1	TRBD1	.	TGTGCCAGCAGCGGCACAGGGGACACTGAAGCTTTCTTT	CASSGTGDTEAFF
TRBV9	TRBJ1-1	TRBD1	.	TGTGCCAGCAGCGCTATTAACCGGGACAGGGAGGAAGCTTTCTTT	CASSAINRDREEAFF
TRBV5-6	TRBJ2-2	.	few	TGTGCCAGCAGAGTCTTATCCGGGACTCTAAACACCGGGGAGCTGTTTTTT	CASRVLSGTLNTGELFF
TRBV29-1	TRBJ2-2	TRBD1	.	TGCAGCGTGACCCCCACCGGGACAGGAAACACCGGGGAGCTGTTTTTT	CSVTPTGTGNTGELFF
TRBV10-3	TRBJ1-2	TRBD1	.	TGTGCCACCGACAGGGGTACTAACTATGGCTACACCTTC	CATDRGTNYGYTF
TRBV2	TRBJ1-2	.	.	TGTGCCAGCAGTGAAGACGGCCGGCCGTTTAACTATGGCTACACCTTC	CASSEDGRPFNYGYTF
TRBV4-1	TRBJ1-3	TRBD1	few	TGCGCCAGCAGCCCCAGAAAGGGGGCAGCGGACACCATATATTTT	CASSPRKGAADTIYF
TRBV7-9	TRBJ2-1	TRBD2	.	TGTGCCAGCAGCTCCAGGACTAGCGGGGCCCGAGGGGAGCAGTTCTTC	CASSSRTSGARGEQFF
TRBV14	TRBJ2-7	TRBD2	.	TGTGCCAGCAGCTTTACTAGCGGGAACTACGAGGAGCAGTACTTC	CASSFTSGNYEEQYF
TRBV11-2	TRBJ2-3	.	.	TGTGCCAGCAGCTTGGGGAGAGGCACAGATACGCAGTATTTT	CASSLGRGTDTQYF
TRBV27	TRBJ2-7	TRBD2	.	TGTGCCAGCAACCCCGGGACTAGTGGCGAGCAGTACTTC	CASNPGTSGEQYF
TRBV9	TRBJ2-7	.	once	TGTGCCAGCAGCCTAACTACAGGGAACGAGCAGTACTTC	CASSLTTGNEQYF
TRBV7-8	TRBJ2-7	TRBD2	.	TGTGCCAGCAGCGCCTCTAGCGGGAGAGGGGACGAGCAGTACTTC	CASSASSGRGDEQYF
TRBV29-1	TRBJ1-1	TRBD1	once	TGCAGCGTTGAGACAGGGGTGACTGAAGCTTTCTTT	CSVETGVTEAFF
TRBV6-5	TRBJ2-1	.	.	TGTGCCAGCAGTTACGGTTCGGGAACCTACAATGAGCAGTTCTTC	CASSYGSGTYNEQFF
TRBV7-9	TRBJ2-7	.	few	TGTGCCAGCAACCTGGGACCGGTCTACGAGCAGTACTTC	CASNLGPVYEQYF
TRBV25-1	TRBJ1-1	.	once	TGTGCCAGCCTAAAGGGGCGGGGTGAAGCTTTCTTT	CASLKGRGEAFF
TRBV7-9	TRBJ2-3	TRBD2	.	TGTGCCAGCCGAGCGGGAAGTACAGATACGCAGTATTTT	CASRAGSTDTQYF